This T cell receptor (beta chain) was sequenced during a study of T cells in women clearing cervical HPV infection. Concerning this clone itself: The read terminates 3 residues ahead of where the CDR3 ends, so the germline J gene completes it.

The germline CDR1 and CDR2 sequences are SGHAT and FQNNGV. This CDR3 has 15 amino acids. The V segment lost 3 bases and the J segment 3 bases; nucleotides outside the gene matches: 6. Produced via immunoSEQ multiplex PCR; TCRdb's table is partial and in-frame only. Its table records tens of thousands of clones. The chain couples TRBV11-2 to TRBJ2-3; 7 bases map to TRBD1. The source of this sequence is a woman between 18 and 69 years old with a cervical HPV16 infection that either progressed to CIN3+ or cleared (not recorded which). Sequenced input: blood buffy coat. The sequenced part of the CDR3 DNA is TGTGCCAGCAGCTTCCTATACAGGGGAACAGATACG. This encodes CASSFLYRGTDT. The whole CDR3 protein reads CASSFLYRGTDTQYF. Based on the CDR3 plus reference TRBV11-2 and TRBJ2-3, the full variable domain is EAGVAQSPRYKIIEKRQSVAFWCNPISGHATLYWYQQILGQGPKLLIQFQNNGVVDDSQLPKDRFSAERLKGVDSTLKIQPAKLEDSAVYLCASSFLYRGTDTQYFGPGTRLTVL.